A single sample is the source of the 29 T cell receptor beta chains below, sequenced in a study of blood T cell repertoires in COVID-19. TCRdb's copy holds only in-frame clones and misses some; the assay was immunoSEQ multiplex PCR. The sample carries 270,000 or so clones, around nine tenths recorded once. Specimen: peripheral blood. The receptors come from a middle-aged man with active or convalescent COVID-19.

This chain joins TRBV19 and TRBJ2-3; 7 bases agree with TRBD1. The CDR3 consists of 14 residues. Germline CDR1 and CDR2: LNHDA and SQIVND (reference sequence). Trimming cost V 6 bases and J 14 bases; bases outside gene matches: 17. Here the CDR3 DNA reads TGTGCCAGTAGGACAGGAAGGGGGCTGCTTATCGGGTATTTT. It is translated as CASRTGRGLLIGYF.

This chain links TRBV11-3 with TRBJ1-3, with TRBD1 matching 7 bases. V was pared by 5 bases and J by 0 bases, with 7 bases of the junction left unmatched. Germline V lookup: CDR1 SGHNT, CDR2 YENEEA. The CDR3 has 16 residues. The CDR3 is CASSTPGQSSGNTIYF. CDR3 nucleotides: TGTGCCAGCAGCACTCCGGGACAGAGCTCTGGAAACACCATATATTTT.

This clone has only a few counts. The gene calls are TRBV10-1 and TRBJ2-7; no clear D. V was pared by 4 bases and J by 1 base, with 5 bases between. Germline values: CDR1 WNHNN, CDR2 SYGVQD (reference sequence). The CDR3 extends over 12 amino acids. The CDR3 nucleotides read TGCGCCAGCAGTGTGACATCCTACGAGCAGTACTTC. Amino acid sequence: CASSVTSYEQYF.

The rearrangement uses TRBV15 and TRBJ2-3; 9 bases map to TRBD2. Germline V CDR1 and CDR2: LNHNV, YYDKDF (reference sequence). The CDR3 covers 17 residues. Losses at the gene ends were 0 bases for V and 3 bases for J; bases not matched to a gene: 7. The CDR3 region is CATSRDRAGGPTDTQYF. The CDR3 DNA reads as TGTGCCACCAGCAGAGATAGGGCGGGAGGGCCGACAGATACGCAGTATTTT.

The chain carries TRBV5-4 and TRBJ1-2; possibly TRBD1 for D (6 bases). Trimming removed 5 bases at V and 8 bases at J, with 16 bases between. Germline-derived CDR1 and CDR2 are SGHNT and YYREEE (reference sequence). The CDR3 runs 13 residues. The CDR3 is CASSKGNGGGYTF. DNA of the CDR3: TGTGCCAGCAGTAAAGGGAATGGGGGCGGCTACACCTTC.

The count of this clone is one. The chain carries TRBV27 and TRBJ1-5; the D gene is possibly TRBD1 (5 bases). CDR1 is MNHEY and CDR2 is SMNVEV in the germline V gene (reference sequence). Trimming took off 3 bases at V and 4 bases at J, with 10 bases between the two ends. The CDR3 loop spans 14 amino acids. CDR3 protein: CASSLRQGNQPQHF. The CDR3 DNA sequence: TGTGCCAGCAGTTTGCGGCAGGGTAATCAGCCCCAGCATTTT.

This chain uses TRBV30 with TRBJ1-4; maybe TRBD1 (5 bases). There are 11 residues in the CDR3. Germline values: CDR1 GTSNPN, CDR2 SVGIG (reference sequence). Trimming stripped 2 bases from V and 12 bases from J, with 10 bases between. CDR3: CAWSPPGELFF. In DNA, the CDR3 is TGTGCCTGGAGTCCCCCGGGGGAACTGTTTTTT. Full variable domain (rest looked up from reference TRBV30 and TRBJ1-4): SQTIHQWPATLVQPVGSPLSLECTVEGTSNPNLYWYRQAAGRGLQLLFYSVGIGQISSEVPQNLSASRPQDRQFILSSKKLLLSDSGFYLCAWSPPGELFFGSGTQLSVL.

The chain uses TRBV6-5 and TRBJ2-3; a possible D gene is TRBD2 (6 bases). The CDR3 covers 14 residues. V gave up 6 bases and J gave up 0 bases, with 10 bases separating them. The germline V gene has CDR1 MNHEY and CDR2 SVGAGI. The CDR3 region has the DNA TGTGCCAGCAGCCAAAGCGGGAGCACAGATACGCAGTATTTT. Translated: CASSQSGSTDTQYF.

This clone appeared a few times. The chain employs TRBV5-6 and TRBJ2-3, with D perhaps matching TRBD1 (5 bases). This CDR3 has 16 amino acids. V shed 0 bases and J shed 0 bases, with 11 bases lying between them. Germline CDR1 is SGHDT and CDR2 is YYEEEE. The CDR3 nucleotides are TGTGCCAGCAGCTTGGGGGGCAGTAGTAGCACAGATACGCAGTATTTT. This translates into CASSLGGSSSTDTQYF.

This clone was seen a few times. The V and J genes are TRBV5-1 and TRBJ1-1; D is ambiguous. The V gene's germline CDR1 is SGHRS and CDR2 YFSETQ. The CDR3 is 15 residues long. The V end was cut by 1 base, the J end by 1 base, with 11 bases between. This CDR3 reads CASSLPAGGNTEAFF. The CDR3, as DNA: TGCGCCAGCAGCTTGCCCGCCGGAGGGAACACTGAAGCTTTCTTT.

This chain uses TRBV10-2 with TRBJ2-1; 13 bases line up with TRBD2. V gave up 3 bases and J gave up 1 base; unmatched junction bases: 9. The CDR3 is 19 residues long. The germline gives CDR1 WSHSY, CDR2 SAAADI. CDR3 in DNA: TGCGCCAGCAGTGACGGACTAGCGGGAGTGTTTCTTTCCTACAATGAGCAGTTCTTC. Encoded protein: CASSDGLAGVFLSYNEQFF.

This sequence joins TRBV9 and TRBJ2-2; possibly TRBD1 for D (5 bases). The CDR3 totals 14 residues. The germline gives CDR1 SGDLS, CDR2 YYNGEE. The V end was cut by 0 bases, the J end by 5 bases, with 8 bases between. CDR3 loop: CASSVAGRTGELFF. The CDR3 bases are TGTGCCAGCAGCGTAGCAGGGCGGACCGGGGAGCTGTTTTTT.

The rearrangement uses TRBV28 and TRBJ1-3, with D unclear. With 4 bases removed from V and 4 bases from J, the gap between germline ends came to 14 bases. The CDR3 covers 15 residues. Germline loops: CDR1 MDHEN, CDR2 SYDVKM. The CDR3 DNA is TGTGCCAGCAGTTCGATGGAGGCCCACGGAAACACCATATATTTT. Translated, it gives CASSSMEAHGNTIYF.

This clone was picked up one time. The chain has TRBV5-1 and TRBJ1-1; tentative D call: TRBD1 (5 bases). The CDR3 contains 20 residues. Germline lookup yields CDR1 SGHRS and CDR2 YFSETQ. V was clipped by 0 bases and J by 0 bases, with 24 bases between them. Written as DNA, the CDR3 is TGCGCCAGCAGCTTGGCCTTGCGTGACAGCCGCTCCGGAGTGAACACTGAAGCTTTCTTT. It translates to CASSLALRDSRSGVNTEAFF.

With regard to this clone: One end of the junction is discordant with germline, which a read error may explain. The rearrangement joins TRBV5-5 to TRBJ1-2; a weak D match, TRBD1 (6 bases). The germline V gene has CDR1 SGHKS and CDR2 YYEKEE (reference sequence). This CDR3 contains 15 residues. The CDR3 DNA reads TGTGCCAGCACCTTGAGTAGGGGGGGGCCCTATGGCTACACCTTC. The encoded protein is CASTLSRGGPYGYTF.

The genes are TRBV2 and TRBJ2-1; TRBD1 matches at 8 bases. Germline CDR1 is SNHLY and CDR2 is FYNNEI. The CDR3 extends over 18 amino acids. Trimming cost V 4 bases and J 0 bases; bases outside gene matches: 11. Written as DNA, the CDR3 is TGTGCCAGCAGTGGCCGAATGGGGCAGGGGGCCTCCTACAATGAGCAGTTCTTC. Amino acids: CASSGRMGQGASYNEQFF. Together with reference TRBV2 and TRBJ2-1, the CDR3 gives the full variable domain: EPEVTQTPSHQVTQMGQEVILRCVPISNHLYFYWYRQILGQKVEFLVSFYNNEISEKSEIFDDQFSVERPDGSNFTLKIRSTKLEDSAMYFCASSGRMGQGASYNEQFFGPGTRLTVL.

The chain links TRBV21-1 to TRBJ2-7; whether TRBD2, the table's D call, matches the DNA was not checked. TRBV21-1 counts as a pseudogene. The CDR3 is 13 amino acids. The CDR3 protein is CASSPYSSYEQYF. Here the CDR3 DNA reads TGTGCCAGCAGCCCCTATAGCTCCTACGAGCAGTACTTC.

Only a few counts were recorded for this clone. Other DNA sequences from this sample encode an identical CDR3 as well. The CDR3 bases are TGTGCCAGCAGTGAGGCGGGGGGAAATCAGCCCCAGCATTTT. Translated, it gives CASSEAGGNQPQHF. The chain employs TRBV6-1 and TRBJ1-5, with D perhaps TRBD1 (5 bases). The CDR3 length is 14 residues. The germline gives CDR1 MNHNS, CDR2 SASEGT. V was pared by 3 bases and J by 4 bases, with 10 bases between.

In this sample, this clone turned up a few times. A read error likely explains this, since a far larger clone differs by one base. The rearrangement joins TRBV19 to TRBJ2-5; 9 bases are shared with TRBD2. Germline lookup yields CDR1 LNHDA and CDR2 SQIVND (reference sequence). The CDR3 contains 18 residues. Losses at the gene ends were 2 bases for V and 1 base for J; bases not matched to a gene: 11. CDR3 sequence: CASSISAGGAGRQETQYF. Written as DNA, the CDR3 is TGTGCCAGTAGTATAAGCGCGGGGGGGGCGGGACGCCAAGAGACCCAGTACTTC.

The chain carries TRBV6-6 and TRBJ2-7; TRBD2 matches at 12 bases. Trimming removed 5 bases from V and 7 bases from J; junction bases left unmatched: 12. Germline-derived CDR1 and CDR2 are MNHNY and SVGAGI (reference sequence). CDR3 length equals 16 residues. The CDR3 spells CASSHVASGRAREQYF. CDR3 nucleotides: TGTGCCAGCAGTCACGTTGCTAGCGGGAGGGCTAGGGAGCAGTACTTC.

The chain joins TRBV7-2 to TRBJ2-1; 10 nucleotides match TRBD2. Germline lookup yields CDR1 SGHTA and CDR2 FQGNSA. The CDR3 runs 15 residues. V lost 5 bases, J lost 5 bases, and 6 bases stayed unmatched. CDR3 sequence (DNA): TGTGCCAGCAGCCTAAGCGGGGGGGGACACAATGAGCAGTTCTTC. Its translation: CASSLSGGGHNEQFF.

The chain uses TRBV3-1 (or the pseudogene TRBV3-2) and TRBJ2-3; D is possibly TRBD1 (5 bases). Germline CDR1 is LGHDT and CDR2 is YNNKEL (reference sequence). V was clipped by 4 bases and J by 0 bases, with 14 bases between them. CDR3 length: 16 residues. The CDR3 sequence is CASSRSSGKSTDTQYF. The DNA for the CDR3 is TGTGCCAGCAGCCGATCTTCAGGGAAGAGCACAGATACGCAGTATTTT.

This rearrangement joins TRBV24-1 to TRBJ2-2; 8 nucleotides line up with TRBD1. Germline CDR1 is KGHDR and CDR2 is SFDVKD. The length of the CDR3 is 16 residues. The V segment lost 4 bases and the J segment 1 base; nucleotides outside the gene matches: 4. As DNA, the CDR3 is TGTGCCACCAGTGACAGGGGGCGTCTGAACACCGGGGAGCTGTTTTTT. This gives the protein CATSDRGRLNTGELFF.

The chain has TRBV19 and TRBJ1-1; D gene ambiguous. There are 17 residues in the CDR3. Trimming cost V 3 bases and J 3 bases, with 20 bases left between them. Germline values: CDR1 LNHDA, CDR2 SQIVND (reference sequence). The CDR3 DNA sequence: TGTGCCAGTAGTATGGCTCGGTATGTCCGGCGGGACACTGAAGCTTTCTTT. Its translation: CASSMARYVRRDTEAFF.

This chain uses TRBV7-9 with TRBJ2-2, with a possible D match to TRBD1 (5 bases). This CDR3 is built from 16 residues. Trimming shortened V by 5 bases and J by 4 bases, and 17 bases separated the two germline ends. Per the germline V gene, CDR1 is SEHNR and CDR2 is FQNEAQ (reference sequence). CDR3 region: CASSPRQQPFTGELFF. In DNA form, the CDR3 reads TGTGCCAGCAGCCCTAGACAGCAGCCCTTCACCGGGGAGCTGTTTTTT. The full variable domain, its missing parts supplied by reference TRBV7-9 and TRBJ2-2, is DTGVSQNPRHKITKRGQNVTFRCDPISEHNRLYWYRQTLGQGPEFLTYFQNEAQLEKSRLLSDRFSAERPKGSFSTLEIQRTEQGDSAMYLCASSPRQQPFTGELFFGEGSRLTVL.

The chain couples TRBV27 to TRBJ1-5; no reliable D call. CDR3 length equals 14 residues. Germline V lookup: CDR1 MNHEY, CDR2 SMNVEV (reference sequence). V dropped 2 bases and J dropped 7 bases, with 12 bases sitting between them. CDR3 sequence (DNA): TGTGCCAGCAGTTTAGGCGACGGGGTCCAGCCCCAGCATTTT. This encodes CASSLGDGVQPQHF.

The rearrangement links TRBV9 to TRBJ2-5; 14 bases are shared with TRBD2. Trimming at V came to 4 bases and at J to 5 bases, leaving 7 bases not matched to a gene. Per germline, CDR1 SGDLS and CDR2 YYNGEE. CDR3 size: 16 residues. The CDR3 nucleotides read TGTGCCAGCAGCCCCAGACTAGCGGGGGGGCTGGAGACCCAGTACTTC. Translating it yields CASSPRLAGGLETQYF.

V gene TRBV7-6 combines with J gene TRBJ2-3, with no clear D. V was shortened by 2 bases and J by 5 bases, with 14 bases between the two germline ends. The germline CDR1 and CDR2 sequences are SGHVS and FNYEAQ. The CDR3 length is 15 residues. Here the CDR3 DNA reads TGTGCCAGCAGCTTATTGGTGCGGTCGGGAGATACGCAGTATTTT. As protein: CASSLLVRSGDTQYF.

The V and J genes are TRBV7-9 and TRBJ2-1; maybe TRBD2 (6 bases). Trimming pared 3 bases from V and 6 bases from J, leaving 15 bases between. Germline V gives CDR1 SEHNR, CDR2 FQNEAQ (reference sequence). The CDR3 covers 15 residues. CDR3 sequence (DNA): TGTGCCAGCAGCTTGGGGGGAAGCCCTGTCAATGAGCAGTTCTTC. Translated: CASSLGGSPVNEQFF.